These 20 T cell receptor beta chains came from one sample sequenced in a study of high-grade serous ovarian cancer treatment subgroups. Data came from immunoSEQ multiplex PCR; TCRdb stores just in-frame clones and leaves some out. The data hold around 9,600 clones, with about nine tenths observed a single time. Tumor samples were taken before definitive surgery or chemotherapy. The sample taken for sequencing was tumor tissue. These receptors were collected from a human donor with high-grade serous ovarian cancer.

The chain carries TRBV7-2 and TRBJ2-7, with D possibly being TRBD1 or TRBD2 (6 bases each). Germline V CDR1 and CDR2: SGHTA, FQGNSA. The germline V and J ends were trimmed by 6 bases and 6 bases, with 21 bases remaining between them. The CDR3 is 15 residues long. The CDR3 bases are TGTGCCAGCAGGTTACCGGGGCTTAAGGGGGGCGAGCAGTACTTC. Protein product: CASRLPGLKGGEQYF.

CDR3 sequence (DNA): TGTGCCAGCAGCGCTACGCCGGGACAGACCTCTGGAAACACCATATATTTT. It is translated as CASSATPGQTSGNTIYF. The chain recombines TRBV9 with TRBJ1-3; 7 nucleotides agree with TRBD1. CDR1 and CDR2 (germline): SGDLS, YYNGEE. This CDR3 region has 17 residues. V lost 3 bases and J lost 0; bases outside the gene matches: 9.

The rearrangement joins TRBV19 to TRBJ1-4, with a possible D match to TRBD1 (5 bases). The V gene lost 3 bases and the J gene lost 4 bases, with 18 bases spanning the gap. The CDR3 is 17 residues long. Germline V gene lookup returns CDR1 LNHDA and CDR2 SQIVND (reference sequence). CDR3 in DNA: TGTGCCAGTAGTATTGGGCCCCAGGGCGTCGGTAATGAAAAACTGTTTTTT. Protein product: CASSIGPQGVGNEKLFF.

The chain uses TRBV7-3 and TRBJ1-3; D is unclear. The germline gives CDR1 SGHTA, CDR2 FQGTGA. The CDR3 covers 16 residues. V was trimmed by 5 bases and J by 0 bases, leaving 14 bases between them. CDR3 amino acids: CASSPVGGSSGNTIYF. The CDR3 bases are TGTGCCAGCAGCCCGGTCGGCGGATCCTCTGGAAACACCATATATTTT.

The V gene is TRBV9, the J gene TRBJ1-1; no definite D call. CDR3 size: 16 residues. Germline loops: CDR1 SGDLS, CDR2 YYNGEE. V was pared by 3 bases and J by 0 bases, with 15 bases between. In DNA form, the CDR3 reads TGTGCCAGCAGCGGGTCTCCTTTTGGGGTGAACACTGAAGCTTTCTTT. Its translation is CASSGSPFGVNTEAFF.

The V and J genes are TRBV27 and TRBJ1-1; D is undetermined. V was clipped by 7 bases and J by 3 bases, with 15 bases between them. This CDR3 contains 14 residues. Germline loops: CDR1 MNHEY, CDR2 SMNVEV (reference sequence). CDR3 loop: CASTPLGGDTEAFF. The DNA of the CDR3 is TGTGCCAGCACCCCTCTGGGTGGGGACACTGAAGCTTTCTTT.

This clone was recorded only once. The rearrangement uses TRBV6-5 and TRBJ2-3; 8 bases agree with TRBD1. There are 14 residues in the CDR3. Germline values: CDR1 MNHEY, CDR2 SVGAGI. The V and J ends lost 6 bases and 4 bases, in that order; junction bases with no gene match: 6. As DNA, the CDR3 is TGTGCCAGCAGCTACAACAGGGGGTCAGATACGCAGTATTTT. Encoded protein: CASSYNRGSDTQYF.

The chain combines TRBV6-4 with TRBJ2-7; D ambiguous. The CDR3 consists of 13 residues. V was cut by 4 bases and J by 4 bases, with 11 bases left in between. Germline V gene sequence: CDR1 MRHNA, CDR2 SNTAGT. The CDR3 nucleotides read TGTGCCAGCAGTGTAAATCCAACTTACGAGCAGTACTTC. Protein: CASSVNPTYEQYF.

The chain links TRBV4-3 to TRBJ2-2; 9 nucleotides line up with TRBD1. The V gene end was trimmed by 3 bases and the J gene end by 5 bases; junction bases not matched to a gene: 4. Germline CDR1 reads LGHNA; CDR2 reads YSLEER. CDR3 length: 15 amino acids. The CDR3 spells CASSQNRGRTGELFF. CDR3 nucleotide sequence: TGCGCCAGCAGCCAGAACAGGGGGCGTACCGGGGAGCTGTTTTTT.

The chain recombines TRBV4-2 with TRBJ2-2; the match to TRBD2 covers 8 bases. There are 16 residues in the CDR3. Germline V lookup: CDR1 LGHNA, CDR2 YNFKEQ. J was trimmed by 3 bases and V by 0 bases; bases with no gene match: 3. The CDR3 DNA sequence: TGTGCCAGCAGCCAAGATCGGGAGGGGCACACCGGGGAGCTGTTTTTT. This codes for CASSQDREGHTGELFF.

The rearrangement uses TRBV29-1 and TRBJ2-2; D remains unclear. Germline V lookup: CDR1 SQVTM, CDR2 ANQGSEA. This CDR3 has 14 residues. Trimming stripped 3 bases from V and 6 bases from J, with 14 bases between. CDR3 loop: CSVDSRSTSGELFF. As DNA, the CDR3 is TGCAGCGTTGACTCCCGATCCACGTCCGGGGAGCTGTTTTTT.

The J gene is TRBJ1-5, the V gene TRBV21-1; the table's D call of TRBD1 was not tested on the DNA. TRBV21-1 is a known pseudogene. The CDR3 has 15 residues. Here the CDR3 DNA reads TGTGCCAGCAGCAAAGCGCGGGCAGGGGATCAGCCCCAGCATTTT. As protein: CASSKARAGDQPQHF.

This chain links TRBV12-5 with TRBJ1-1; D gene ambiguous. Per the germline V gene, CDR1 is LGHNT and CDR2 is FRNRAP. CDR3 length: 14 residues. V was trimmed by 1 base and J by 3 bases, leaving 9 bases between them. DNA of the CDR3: TGTGCTAGTGGTTTGGGGACGTCGGACACTGAAGCTTTCTTT. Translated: CASGLGTSDTEAFF.

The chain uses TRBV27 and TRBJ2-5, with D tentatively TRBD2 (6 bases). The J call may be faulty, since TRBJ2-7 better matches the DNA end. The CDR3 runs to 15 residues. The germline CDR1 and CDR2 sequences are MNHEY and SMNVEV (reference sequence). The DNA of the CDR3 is TGTGCCAGCAGCCGGAGCGCGGGGATCTCCTACGAGCAGTACTTC. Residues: CASSRSAGISYEQYF.

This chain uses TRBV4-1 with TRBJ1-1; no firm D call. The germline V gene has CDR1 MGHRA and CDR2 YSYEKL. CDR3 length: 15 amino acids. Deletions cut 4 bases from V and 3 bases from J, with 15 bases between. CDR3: CASSRSSGLDTEAFF. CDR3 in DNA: TGCGCCAGCAGCCGATCCTCGGGCTTGGACACTGAAGCTTTCTTT.

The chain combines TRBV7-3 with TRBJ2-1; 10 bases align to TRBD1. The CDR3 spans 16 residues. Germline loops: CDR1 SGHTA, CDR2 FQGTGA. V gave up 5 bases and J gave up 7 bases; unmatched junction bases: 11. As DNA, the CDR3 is TGTGCCAGCAGCAAAACGCCGGGACAGGGGCGGAATGAGCAGTTCTTC. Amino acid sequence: CASSKTPGQGRNEQFF. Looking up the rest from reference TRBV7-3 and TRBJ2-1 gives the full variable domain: GAGVSQTPSNKVTEKGKYVELRCDPISGHTALYWYRQSLGQGPEFLIYFQGTGAADDSGLPNDRFFAVRPEGSVSTLKIQRTERGDSAVYLCASSKTPGQGRNEQFFGPGTRLTVL.

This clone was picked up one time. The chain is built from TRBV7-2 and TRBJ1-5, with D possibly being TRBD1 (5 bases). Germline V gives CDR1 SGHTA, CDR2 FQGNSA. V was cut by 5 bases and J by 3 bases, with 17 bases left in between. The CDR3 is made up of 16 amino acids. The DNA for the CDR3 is TGTGCCAGCAGCCTCTCCTCGGGGACTTTCAATCAGCCCCAGCATTTT. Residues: CASSLSSGTFNQPQHF.

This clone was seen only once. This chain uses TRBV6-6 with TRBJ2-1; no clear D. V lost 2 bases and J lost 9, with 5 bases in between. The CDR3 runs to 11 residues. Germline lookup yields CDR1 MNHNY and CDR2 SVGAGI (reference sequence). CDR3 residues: CASSYGGEQFF. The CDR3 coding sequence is TGTGCCAGCAGTTACGGCGGTGAGCAGTTCTTC.

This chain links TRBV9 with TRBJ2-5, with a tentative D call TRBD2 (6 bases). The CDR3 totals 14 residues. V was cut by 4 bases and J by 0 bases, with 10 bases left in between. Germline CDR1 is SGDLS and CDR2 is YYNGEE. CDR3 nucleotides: TGTGCCAGCAGCCTAGCGCCGTACCAAGAGACCCAGTACTTC. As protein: CASSLAPYQETQYF.

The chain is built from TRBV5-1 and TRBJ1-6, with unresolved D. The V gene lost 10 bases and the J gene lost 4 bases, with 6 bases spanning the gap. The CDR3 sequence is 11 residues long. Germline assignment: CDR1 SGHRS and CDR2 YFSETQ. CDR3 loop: CAEEYNSPLHF. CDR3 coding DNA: TGCGCCGAGGAGTATAATTCACCCCTCCACTTT.